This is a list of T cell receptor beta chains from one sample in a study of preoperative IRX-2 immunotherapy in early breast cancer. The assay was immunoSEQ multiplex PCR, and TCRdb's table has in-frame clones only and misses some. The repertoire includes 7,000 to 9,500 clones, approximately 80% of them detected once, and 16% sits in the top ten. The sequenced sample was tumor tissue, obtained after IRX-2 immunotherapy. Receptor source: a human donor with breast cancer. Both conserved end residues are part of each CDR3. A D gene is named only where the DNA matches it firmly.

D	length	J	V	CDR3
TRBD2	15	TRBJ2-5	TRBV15	CATSRDRTSRETQYF
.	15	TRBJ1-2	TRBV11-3	CASSNHRAANYGYTF
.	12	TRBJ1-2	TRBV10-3	CAISEAIRGYTF
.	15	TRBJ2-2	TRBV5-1	CASSLEGETTGELFF
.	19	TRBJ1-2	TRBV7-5	CASSLWPRQAPFATYGYTF
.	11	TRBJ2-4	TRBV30	CAWRTGNIQYF
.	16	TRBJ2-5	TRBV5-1	CASSLGTPMPEETQYF
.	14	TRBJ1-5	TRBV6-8	CASSYRQQSQPQHF
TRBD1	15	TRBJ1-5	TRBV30	CAWSPTTGLHQPQHF
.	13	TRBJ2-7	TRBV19	CASSRSSNYEQYF
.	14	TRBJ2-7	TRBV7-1	CASSPRDGSYEQYF
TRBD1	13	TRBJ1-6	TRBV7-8	CASRGQSNSPLHF
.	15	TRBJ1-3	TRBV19	CASSPRQNSGNTIYF
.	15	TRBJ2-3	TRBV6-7	CASSEVGLAGDTQYF
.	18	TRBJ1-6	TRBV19	CASSMPGHYGSYNSPLHF